Reported below is one TCR beta chain. No cognate antigen has been identified for it. No per-base quality is available; no much larger clone lies one base away. The library was made by the immunoSEQ multiplex PCR assay. The multiplex PCR relied on a mix of 60 forward primers for TCR Vbeta segments and 13 reverse primers for TCR Jbeta segments. The CDR3 region of rearranged TCR beta genes was amplified from genomic DNA by a multiplex PCR assay. The amplified TCR beta libraries were sequenced on the Illumina HiSeq System as 87-base-pair reads. In the authors' own workflow: Across the roughly 700 repertoires, a later analysis counted some 80 million unique TCR beta chains, roughly 11 million of which were shared by at least two donors. Raw reads were error-corrected and collapsed into unique sequences with a nearest-neighbor algorithm that merged closely related sequences to remove PCR and sequencing errors. V, D and J gene segments were assigned by aligning CDR3 sequences to IMGT reference sequences. For a sequence to be retained, a match of at least six nucleotides to both a V gene segment and a J gene segment was required. Rearrangements were called productive when the CDR3 lacked stop codons and stayed in frame with V and J; all others were non-productive. Following IMGT convention, CDR3 was defined as the stretch from the second conserved V-encoded cysteine up to the conserved J-encoded phenylalanine. Sequences without an unambiguous match to a single V gene segment were excluded from the earlier analysis of a few hundred of the donors. An earlier analysis of 500 to 700 of the donors classified V segments as functional when productive rearrangements were above 56.7% and as segregating when the standard deviation between donors was above 5%. A statistical classification framework was developed to diagnose cytomegalovirus status using the catalog of TCR beta chain sequences. V and J gene assignment, in a later analysis, came from comparing TCR nucleotide sequences with IMGT/GENE-DB human TR gene sequences. In a later analysis, CDR3 sequences and most-parsimonious VDJ recombination scenarios were assigned using the TCRdist pipeline. In a later analysis, every TCR beta chain was defined by the combination of its CDR3 amino acid sequence and its V-gene family, and reads without a unique V-gene family were dropped. In a later analysis, a few hundred highly shared, low-generation-probability nucleotide sequences were removed to address suspected cross-contamination and a sequencing artifact. A later analysis calculated a clonal expansion index for each public chain from normalized within-repertoire ranks of inferred template counts. A later analysis computed generation probabilities with a VDJ recombination model fitted to out-of-frame rearrangements, and checked the results against IGoR. In a later analysis, TCR-TCR, TCR-HLA and TCR-CMV co-occurrence was scored with hypergeometric tests, and a repertoire-size bias correction was applied to TCR pairs. To estimate false discovery rates, a later analysis permuted the HLA or CMV assignments 20 times. In a later analysis, co-occurring TCRs were grouped with DBSCAN, and TCRdist sequence similarity was added when clustering was performed within HLA-allele-positive subsets. For co-occurrence clustering, repertoires with fewer than 30,000 or more than 120,000 public chains were excluded, along with a handful of repertoires with anomalous nucleotide sharing. Drawn from immuneACCESS, this table holds only the in-frame rearrangements with V and J called that TCRdb kept. Clones are partly lost; checked studies trace under half to an unresolved V gene and leave the rest unexplained. Clone size and V and J calls were adopted from that table, with D and trimming inferred from the DNA. The sample table holds approximately 95,000 clones, of which approximately 72% were seen once. The ten largest clonotypes hold roughly 4.3% of the sample.

The sample belongs to a study of cytomegalovirus exposure and HLA in healthy donors (dated by TCRdb to the late 2010s). Notes on the research overall: According to an earlier analysis of 587 of the donors, some 170 million T cells yielded over 100 million unique TCR beta sequences and 276 Gb of sequence data. In the later analysis, no new phenotypic data were used to find candidate immune exposures; instead, reliance was placed on TCR beta sequences and their occurrence across donors. Every repertoire in the discovery cohort had been generated on one and the same sequencing platform. To study patterns of TCR occurrence, a later analysis re-analyzed previously published TCR beta repertoires from under 750 donors and added high-resolution HLA genotyping. Typing coverage varied by locus: roughly 629-640 donors for A, B, C, DRB1 and DQB1; more than 500 for DQA1; over 600 for DPA1; approximately 470 for DPB1. Roughly 5 DR-DQ haplotypes were treated as single units for association and clustering because of strong linkage in the cohort. The study was designed to test whether signatures of past pathogen exposure could be identified by cataloging public T cell receptors. Class I and class II HLA loci were covered by the typing at four-digit resolution. An early release that covered some 640 HLA-typed donors contained approximately 300 gigabases of sequencing data and 80 million or so unique TCR sequences. Along with the roughly 610-subject first cohort, a separate validation cohort of 120 different subjects was used. The study combined high-throughput TCR immunosequencing, statistical association of individual TCRs with disease status, and machine learning to predict cytomegalovirus infection status. An earlier analysis of approximately 500 of the donors applied high-throughput TCR beta sequencing to assess whether each TCR beta V gene segment acted as functional or pseudogenic. Among the approximately 420 genotyped donors, approximately 76% belonged to the genetic ancestry cluster associated with self-reported Caucasian donors. The study profiled the T cell repertoires of hundreds of subjects by immunosequencing and related them to cytomegalovirus serostatus. Donor age, sex, ethnicity and CMV serostatus were compiled together with the repertoire data. In a later genetic analysis, genome-wide SNP genotypes for about 55% of the roughly 670 donors were used, and that subset was treated as a discovery cohort. Among some 410 genotyped donors of the cohort, an average of about 220,000 unique TCR beta nucleotide sequences was sequenced per donor, of which about 18% were non-productive.

The cohort was made up of under 800 healthy bone marrow donors. At the time of sampling, all cohort members were nominally healthy, though unrecorded immune exposures were likely present. The donor tested CMV seropositive, placing the donor among the 250 to 300 seropositive members of the cohort. Every donor gave a peripheral blood sample, and the peripheral blood mononuclear cells from that sample were used for TCR beta sequencing. Genomic DNA extraction from the blood cell samples was performed with the Qiagen DNeasy Blood Extraction Kit. V is trimmed back by 5 bases and J by 1 base, and the junction contains 3 bases that no gene match accounts for. The germline V gene encodes CDR1 SGHTA and CDR2 FQGNSA. Measured from the cysteine to the phenylalanine, the CDR3 is 15 residues long. Just the 45-base CDR3 DNA is kept, in frame starting at base 1. General findings and caveats noted by the study authors: In a later analysis, the rate of TCR association differed among HLA loci, with DRB1 alleles having the most associated TCRs and HLA-C alleles having the fewest. V-gene and J-gene trimming of TCR beta chains was associated with a missense DCLRE1C variant in a later genetic analysis, and the association was replicated in an independent cohort. Most CMV-associated TCR beta chains appeared to be HLA-restricted in a later analysis, and the HLA associations seemed to be driven largely by CMV exposure. Because counts were too low, some 17 rarely observed V segments, including chromosome 9 orphons, were excluded from the earlier analysis of about 500 of the donors. A group of highly shared sequence variants was considered likely to be a technical artifact of the sequencing pipeline. A later analysis reported that several top co-occurrence clusters appeared linked to parvovirus B19, influenza, CMV and Epstein-Barr virus. Sequencing depth was assumed to be roughly uniform across donors in the presence/absence analyses, though that assumption may not hold. The only immune exposure information available for the cohort was CMV serostatus. A further reported finding was that TCR beta sequences accurately predicted the HLA-A and HLA-B alleles for most subjects in the first cohort. Linkage disequilibrium might explain the correlated functional status among segregating V segments, but an unknown experimental factor could not be ruled out. In both the original and validation cohorts, the classifier was reported to diagnose cytomegalovirus status with high specificity and sensitivity. In vitro tests confirmed that a few of the cytomegalovirus-associated TCR beta chains recognize cytomegalovirus antigens. In this cohort, only TCR beta chains were sequenced, and detectable features were limited by the absence of alpha or paired-chain data. At a false discovery rate of 0.05, a later analysis linked around 15,000 TCR beta sequences to specific HLA alleles. Compared with equally common non-associated chains, HLA-associated TCR beta chains in a later analysis were more clonally expanded and had lower generation probabilities. Compared with the roughly 670-donor mean, donors in an Asian-associated ancestry cluster had fewer N-insertions in productive TCRs, according to a later genetic analysis. While some public TCRs were present in many individuals, most TCR sequences turned up only very rarely across donors. In an earlier analysis of around 600 of the donors, most TCR beta V segments appeared in productive rearrangements about 87% or about 30% of the time, broadly matching IMGT annotations. When HLA alleles, especially DR and DQ, strongly co-occurred, attributing TCR associations to individual alleles was difficult. The authors suggested that the approach could potentially be generalized to other disease states and immunological phenotypes. Because HLA typing was unavailable for some donors at each locus, only the typed subset was used in association tests. The 87-base-pair reads could not distinguish some IMGT-functional V segments, including TRBV6-2 and TRBV6-3, so those segments were excluded. In the study, approximately 160 TCR beta chains were listed as associated with cytomegalovirus.

Recombination joined TRBV7-2 with TRBJ2-3; 10 middle bases align to TRBD1. The sequencing input was PBMCs. This clonotype originated in a woman in her thirties or forties in good health and CMV-seropositive. The CDR3 protein sequence reads: CASSKGTGGTDTQYF. The DNA is TGTGCCAGCAGCAAAGGGACAGGGGGCACAGATACGCAGTATTTT.